This T cell receptor beta chain was identified in a study of blood T cells in healthy people across ages. Between the trimmed V and J ends, which lost 5 bases and 5 bases, there was a span of 16 bases. The germline CDR1 and CDR2 sequences are DFQATT and SNEGSKA (reference sequence). CDR3 size: 14 residues. The second PCR ran about 6 to 11 cycles with a sample-barcoded 5' primer and J-beta primers. TCRdb re-called the 5' RACE reads with MiXCR, one entry per CDR3 protein. Among some 640,000 distinct CDR3 sequences listed, approximately 30% were seen once. The chain is built from TRBV20-1 and TRBJ1-5, with no clear D. The sequenced material came from blood. The TCR comes from a woman aged 80 or older in good health. The CDR3 nucleotides read TGCAGTGCTGACCCCCCGGCGTTCGATCAGCCCCAGCATTTT. Translated, it gives CSADPPAFDQPQHF.